Listed here is a single TCR beta chain. Its antigen is unknown. No base qualities exist here, and no much larger clone lies one base off it. The CDR1 and CDR2 encoded by the germline V gene (reference sequence) are MNHEY and SMNVEV. V loses 2 bases, J loses 7 bases, and the germline ends lie 15 bases apart. From cysteine to phenylalanine, the CDR3 is 15 amino acids long. The CDR3 DNA has 45 bases and is translated from base 1. Using the deep immunoSEQ assay, multiplex PCR amplified TCR CDR3 regions from genomic DNA. Extracted genomic DNA from each cell subset was distributed evenly across all wells of several immunoSEQ 96-well plates, and each plate was treated as a replicate. For sorted subsets, each replicate PCR was loaded with roughly 190 ng genomic DNA, equivalent to some 27,000 T cell genomes. Purified libraries were quantified with a Qubit 3.0 fluorometer, sized on a Bioanalyzer 2100, and re-quantified with the KAPA Library Quantification kit. Every immunoSEQ 96-well plate was sequenced on a dedicated single-read 150-cycle Illumina NextSeq 550 flow cell. As for the original processing: Because the immunoSEQ output included only junctional sequences and no quality scores, the filtering could not be the same as the filtering used for full-length reads. Sequences were annotated with PyIR, a Python wrapper for IgBLAST v1.9, and V/J genes and CDR3 were assigned using IMGT germline references. Any read was removed if the V/J assignment was weak (E-value above 1e-6), the CDR3 was missing, or the read contained stop codons, out-of-frame junctions, or ambiguous translated residues. V3J clonotypes were defined as sequences sharing the same inferred V gene, J gene, and CDR3 amino acid sequence. The percentage overlap between two repertoires was calculated by dividing the number of shared unique clonotypes by the size of the smaller repertoire. Repertoire richness was assessed with RTK rarefaction, the Chao1 estimator, and Recon v2.1 estimates of unobserved clonotypes. For all TCRbeta clonotypes obtained by the gDNA method from a few donors, generation probabilities were computed with OLGA. TCRdb retrieved this table from immuneACCESS and kept in-frame rearrangements only. Not all clones are present; in checked studies, unresolved V genes account for under half, and no reason is known for the remainder. That table gives V, J and clone size, and the DNA gave D and trimming. The sample table records roughly 2.1 million clones; 85% to 95% of these occur just once. The top ten constitute 1.5% to 2% of the sample.

This sample was taken from a study of shared clonotypes between healthy human individuals (dated by TCRdb to 2020 to 2022). About the investigation overall: The cohort comprised a couple of women and a few men aged 18 to 49 years. For each donor, three plates each were used for CD4 naive and CD4 memory, two plates were used for CD8 naive, and one plate was used for CD8 memory. Blood TCR repertoires of roughly 5 healthy adults were deeply sequenced to estimate repertoire size and the extent of clonotype sharing between individuals. To increase sequencing depth and limit assay-specific biases, different laboratories used diverse techniques to prepare libraries and sequence TCR repertoires. Leukapheresis yielded between about 0.9 and 9.5 billion PBMCs per donor.

General findings and caveats noted by the study authors: When several donors were compared, the shared fraction of clonotypes was 5% to 6.5% for naive CD4, 3% to 4% for naive CD8, more than 2% for memory CD4, and 0.35% to 0.5% for memory CD8. Larger estimated clonotype richness was generally found for naive subsets than for memory subsets. Because the study included only a small number of donors, the genetic and exposure-history diversity represented was limited. Even with the large sequencing depth, rarefaction of the sorted-subset datasets indicated that sequencing was incomplete. Higher generation probabilities were observed for clonotypes shared by all four sorted-subset donors than for non-shared clonotypes. Pairwise subsampling led to the expectation that sequencing depth would affect the degree of clonotype sharing among donors. Only blood was sampled, and tissue TCR repertoires likely differ from those in blood.

CD8 naive samples were CD45RO-negative cells positively selected for CCR7, giving a CD45RA+CCR7+ population that excluded TemRA cells. Healthy HIV-negative adults with no recently reported acute infections or vaccinations were included as donors. Only Caucasian adults living in Nashville, Tennessee, USA were represented among the donors. After blood collection by leukapheresis, PBMCs were isolated using Ficoll-Histopaque density gradient centrifugation and then cryopreserved in the vapor phase of liquid nitrogen. Analytical flow cytometry was used to check the purity and quantity of each magnetically sorted T cell population. Genomic DNA was isolated from each sorted fraction and quantified by UV absorbance on a Nanodrop 2000c.

The clonotype originates from a man aged 18-30 years in good health. Some clones in this sample may be carry-over from other donors' samples. Material for sequencing was naive CD8+ T cells from PBMCs. This specimen's cell subset or site label, interpreted: CD45RA+CCR7+. The chain was built from TRBV27 and TRBJ1-5, and perhaps TRBD1 as D gene, on 5 matching bases. Here is the DNA: TGTGCCAGCAGTTTAAACAGGCTCTCGGGGCAGCCCCAGCATTTT. It codes for CASSLNRLSGQPQHF.